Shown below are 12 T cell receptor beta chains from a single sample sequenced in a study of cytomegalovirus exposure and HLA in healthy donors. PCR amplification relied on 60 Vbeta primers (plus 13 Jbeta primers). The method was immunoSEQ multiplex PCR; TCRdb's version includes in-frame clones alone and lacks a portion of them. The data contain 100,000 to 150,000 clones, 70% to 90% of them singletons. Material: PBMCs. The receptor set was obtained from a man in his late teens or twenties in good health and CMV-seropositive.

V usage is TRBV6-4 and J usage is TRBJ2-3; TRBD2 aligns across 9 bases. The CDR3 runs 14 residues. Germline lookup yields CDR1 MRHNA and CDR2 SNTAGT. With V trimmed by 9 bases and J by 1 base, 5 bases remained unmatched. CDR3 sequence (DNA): TGTGCCAGAGAGACTAGCGGTGGCACAGATACGCAGTATTTT. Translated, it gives CARETSGGTDTQYF.

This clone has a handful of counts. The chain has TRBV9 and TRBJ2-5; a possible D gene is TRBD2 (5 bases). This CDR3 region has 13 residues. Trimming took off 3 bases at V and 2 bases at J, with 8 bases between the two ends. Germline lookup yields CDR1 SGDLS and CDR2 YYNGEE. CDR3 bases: TGTGCCAGCAGCGGGGGAGCACAAGAGACCCAGTACTTC. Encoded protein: CASSGGAQETQYF.

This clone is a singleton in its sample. The CDR3: CASSSRETQYF. CDR3 nucleotide sequence: TGTGCCAGCAGTTCGCGGGAGACCCAGTACTTC. The chain couples TRBV6-5 to TRBJ2-5; D is unresolved. This CDR3 has 11 amino acids. From germline, CDR1 is MNHEY and CDR2 SVGAGI. The V end lost 4 bases, the J end lost 5 bases, and 5 bases lay between the germline ends.

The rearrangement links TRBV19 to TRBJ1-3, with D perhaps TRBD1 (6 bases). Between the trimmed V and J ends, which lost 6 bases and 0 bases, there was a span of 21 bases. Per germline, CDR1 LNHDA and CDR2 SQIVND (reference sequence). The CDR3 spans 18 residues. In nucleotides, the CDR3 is TGTGCCAGTAGCGACGGGTCCAACAGGGCCAACTCTGGAAACACCATATATTTT. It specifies CASSDGSNRANSGNTIYF.

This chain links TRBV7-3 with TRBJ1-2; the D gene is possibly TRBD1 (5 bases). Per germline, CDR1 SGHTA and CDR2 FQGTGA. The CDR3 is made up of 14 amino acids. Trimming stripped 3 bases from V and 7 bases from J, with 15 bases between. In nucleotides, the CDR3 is TGTGCCAGCAGCTTGACAGAGAGCTCGGGTGGCTACACCTTC. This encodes CASSLTESSGGYTF.

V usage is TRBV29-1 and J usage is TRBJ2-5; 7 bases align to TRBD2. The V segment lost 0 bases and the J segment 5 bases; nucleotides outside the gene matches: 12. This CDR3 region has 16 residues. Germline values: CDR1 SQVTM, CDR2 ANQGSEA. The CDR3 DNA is TGCAGCGTTGAAGATCCGGAAGGACTAGTCGCCGAGACCCAGTACTTC. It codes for CSVEDPEGLVAETQYF. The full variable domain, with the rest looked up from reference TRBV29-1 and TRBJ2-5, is SAVISQKPSRDICQRGTSLTIQCQVDSQVTMMFWYRQQPGQSLTLIATANQGSEATYESGFVIDKFPISRPNLTFSTLTVSNMSPEDSSIYLCSVEDPEGLVAETQYFGPGTRLLVL.

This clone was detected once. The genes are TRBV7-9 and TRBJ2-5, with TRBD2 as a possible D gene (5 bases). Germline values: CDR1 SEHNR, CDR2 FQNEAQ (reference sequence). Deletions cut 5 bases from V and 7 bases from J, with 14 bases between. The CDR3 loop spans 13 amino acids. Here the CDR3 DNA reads TGTGCCAGCAGCCAATCGGAGGATGTGACCCAGTACTTC. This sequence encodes CASSQSEDVTQYF.

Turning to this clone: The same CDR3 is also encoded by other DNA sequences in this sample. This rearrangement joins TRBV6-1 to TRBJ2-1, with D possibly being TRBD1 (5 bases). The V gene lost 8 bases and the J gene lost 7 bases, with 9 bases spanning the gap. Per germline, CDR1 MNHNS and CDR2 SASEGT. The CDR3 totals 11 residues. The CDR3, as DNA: TGTGCCAGCTCAAGGGGAAATGAGCAGTTCTTC. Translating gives CASSRGNEQFF.

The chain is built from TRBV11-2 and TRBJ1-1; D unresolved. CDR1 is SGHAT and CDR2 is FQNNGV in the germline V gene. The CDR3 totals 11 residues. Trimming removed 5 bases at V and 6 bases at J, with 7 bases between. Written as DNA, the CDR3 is TGTGCCAGCAGCCTTTTTTCTGAAGCTTTCTTT. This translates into CASSLFSEAFF.

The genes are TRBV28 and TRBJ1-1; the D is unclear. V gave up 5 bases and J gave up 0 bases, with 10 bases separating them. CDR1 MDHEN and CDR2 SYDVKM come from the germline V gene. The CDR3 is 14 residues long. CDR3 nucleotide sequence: TGTGCCAGCAGTACTGTCCGAGTGAACACTGAAGCTTTCTTT. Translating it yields CASSTVRVNTEAFF. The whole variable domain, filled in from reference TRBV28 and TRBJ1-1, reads DVKVTQSSRYLVKRTGEKVFLECVQDMDHENMFWYRQDPGLGLRLIYFSYDVKMKEKGDIPEGYSVSREKKERFSLILESASTNQTSMYLCASSTVRVNTEAFFGQGTRLTVV.

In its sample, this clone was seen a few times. The CDR3 spells CASSPPGHQKLFF. The CDR3 nucleotides are TGTGCCAGCAGTCCCCCAGGCCATCAAAAACTGTTTTTT. The J gene is TRBJ1-4, the V gene TRBV5-6, with unresolved D. The germline V and J ends were trimmed by 5 bases and 9 bases, with 14 bases remaining between them. The CDR3 contains 13 residues. Looked up from germline, CDR1 is SGHDT and CDR2 is YYEEEE. The variable domain in full, completed from reference TRBV5-6 and TRBJ1-4, reads DAGVTQSPTHLIKTRGQQVTLRCSPKSGHDTVSWYQQALGQGPQFIFQYYEEEERQRGNFPDRFSGHQFPNYSSELNVNALLLGDSALYLCASSPPGHQKLFFGSGTQLSVL.

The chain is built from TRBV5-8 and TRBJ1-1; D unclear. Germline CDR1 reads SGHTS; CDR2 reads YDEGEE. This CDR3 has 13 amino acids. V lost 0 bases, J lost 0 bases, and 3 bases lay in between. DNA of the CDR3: TGTGCCAGCAGCTTGGTCGTGAACACTGAAGCTTTCTTT. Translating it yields CASSLVVNTEAFF.